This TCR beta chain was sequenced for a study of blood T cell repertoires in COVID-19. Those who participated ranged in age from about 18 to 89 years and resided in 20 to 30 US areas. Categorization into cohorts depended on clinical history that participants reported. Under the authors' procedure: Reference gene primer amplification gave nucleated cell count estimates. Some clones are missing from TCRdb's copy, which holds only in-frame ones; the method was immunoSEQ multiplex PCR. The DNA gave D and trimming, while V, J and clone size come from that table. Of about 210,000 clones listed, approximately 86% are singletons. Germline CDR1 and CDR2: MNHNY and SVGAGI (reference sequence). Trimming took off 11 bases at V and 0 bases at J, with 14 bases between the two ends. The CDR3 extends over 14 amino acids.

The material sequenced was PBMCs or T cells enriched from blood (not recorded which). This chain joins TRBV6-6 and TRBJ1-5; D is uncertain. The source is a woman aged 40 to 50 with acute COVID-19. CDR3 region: CASRESYSNQPQHF. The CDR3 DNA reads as TGTGCCTCTAGGGAGAGTTATAGCAATCAGCCCCAGCATTTT.